Each of the 7 T cell receptor beta chains below was sequenced from the same sample in a study of post-analysis software for immune sequencing data. Study conclusions and caveats: TRBV5-6, TRBV5-1 and TRBV20-1 belonged to a set of about 5 TRBV segments that were more frequent in patients than controls.

Their antigens remain unidentified. Unique molecular identifiers were built into the TCR beta cDNA libraries. One entry per CDR3 protein results from TCRdb running MiXCR on the PCR reads. The sample holds roughly 430,000 distinct CDR3 sequences, 39% seen once. What was sequenced was blood. All receptors come from a girl aged 2-10 years with multiple sclerosis.

This clonotype was found a few times. The chain carries TRBV29-1 and TRBJ2-3; D is ambiguous. The V and J ends lost 7 bases and 4 bases respectively, with 15 bases between them. The germline gives CDR1 SQVTM, CDR2 ANQGSEA. The CDR3 is made up of 13 amino acids. The DNA of the CDR3 is TGCAGCGCTGGGATCCTTACCGCAGATACGCAGTATTTT. Translation gives CSAGILTADTQYF.

V is TRBV18 and J is TRBJ2-5; D remains unclear. V was cut by 3 bases and J by 5 bases, with 13 bases left in between. CDR1 and CDR2 (germline): KGHSH, LQKENI. This CDR3 spans 14 amino acids. CDR3 DNA: TGTGCCAGCTCACCCTTGACCACGCATGAGACCCAGTACTTC. This sequence encodes CASSPLTTHETQYF. The whole variable domain, filled in from reference TRBV18 and TRBJ2-5, reads NAGVMQNPRHLVRRRGQEARLRCSPMKGHSHVYWYRQLPEEGLKFMVYLQKENIIDESGMPKERFSAEFPKEGPSILRIQQVVRGDSAAYFCASSPLTTHETQYFGPGTRLLVL.

V is TRBV5-8 and J is TRBJ2-7; TRBD2 might be the D (6 bases). V was trimmed by 1 base and J by 2 bases, leaving 13 bases between them. The germline CDR1 and CDR2 sequences are SGHTS and YDEGEE. The CDR3 sequence is 15 residues long. CDR3 nucleotides: TGTGCCAGCAGCTTGATGGTAGCGGAAACCTACGAGCAGTACTTC. It yields the protein CASSLMVAETYEQYF.

V usage is TRBV5-1 and J usage is TRBJ1-6; 8 nucleotides align to TRBD1. The CDR3 is 17 residues long. Germline CDR1 SGHRS, CDR2 YFSETQ. After removal of 0 bases from V and 1 base from J, the junction contained 3 bases not matched to a gene. The CDR3: CASSLDRTGSYNSPLHF. Written as DNA, the CDR3 is TGCGCCAGCAGCTTGGACCGGACAGGGTCCTATAATTCACCCCTCCACTTT.

The genes are TRBV27 and TRBJ2-1; 7 bases match TRBD1. The CDR3 runs to 15 residues. After removal of 0 bases from V and 4 bases from J, the junction contained 3 bases not matched to a gene. From germline, CDR1 is MNHEY and CDR2 SMNVEV (reference sequence). CDR3 protein: CASSLSGGWYNEQFF. The CDR3 DNA reads as TGTGCCAGCAGTTTATCAGGGGGCTGGTACAATGAGCAGTTCTTC.

To note about this clonotype: At one boundary the junction diverges from the germline segment, which might be a read error. This chain connects TRBV27 to TRBJ2-7; perhaps D is TRBD1 or TRBD2 (5 bases each). The CDR3 totals 14 residues. CDR1 and CDR2 from the germline V gene are MNHEY and SMNVEV (reference sequence). The CDR3 nucleotides read TGTGCCGGCAGTTTGACATGGGGGTATGGCGAGCAGTACTTC. The encoded protein is CAGSLTWGYGEQYF.

This clonotype was observed a handful of times. This chain uses TRBV20-1 with TRBJ2-1; possible D gene TRBD2, 6 bases. There are 14 residues in the CDR3. Germline V gene sequence: CDR1 DFQATT, CDR2 SNEGSKA (reference sequence). Trimming pared 1 base from V and 6 bases from J, leaving 13 bases between. CDR3 bases: TGCAGTGCTAGAGCCGGCCTAGCGACCAATGAGCAGTTCTTC. Translating it yields CSARAGLATNEQFF.